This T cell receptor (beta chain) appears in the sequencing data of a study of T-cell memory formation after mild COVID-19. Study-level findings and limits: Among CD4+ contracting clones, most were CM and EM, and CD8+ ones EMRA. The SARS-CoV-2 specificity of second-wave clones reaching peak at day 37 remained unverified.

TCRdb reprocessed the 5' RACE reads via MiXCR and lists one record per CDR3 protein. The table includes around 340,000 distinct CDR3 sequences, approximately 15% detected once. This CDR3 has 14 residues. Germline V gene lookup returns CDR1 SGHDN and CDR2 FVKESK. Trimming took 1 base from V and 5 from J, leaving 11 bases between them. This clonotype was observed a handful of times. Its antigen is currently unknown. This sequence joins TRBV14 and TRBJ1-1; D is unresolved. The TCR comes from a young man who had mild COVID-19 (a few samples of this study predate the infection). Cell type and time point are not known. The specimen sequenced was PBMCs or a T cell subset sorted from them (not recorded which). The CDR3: CASSQVVRGTEAFF. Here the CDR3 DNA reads TGTGCCAGCAGCCAAGTAGTTCGGGGTACTGAAGCTTTCTTT.